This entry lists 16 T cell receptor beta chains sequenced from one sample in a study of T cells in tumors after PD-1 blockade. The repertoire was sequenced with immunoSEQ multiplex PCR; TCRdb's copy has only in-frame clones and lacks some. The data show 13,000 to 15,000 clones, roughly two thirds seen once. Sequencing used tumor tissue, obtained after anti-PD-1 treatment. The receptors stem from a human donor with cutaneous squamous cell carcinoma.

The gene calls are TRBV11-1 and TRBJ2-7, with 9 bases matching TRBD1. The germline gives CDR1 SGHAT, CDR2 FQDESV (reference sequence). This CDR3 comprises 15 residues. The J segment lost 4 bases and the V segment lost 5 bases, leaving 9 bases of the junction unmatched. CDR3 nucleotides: TGTGCCAGCAGCCGACCCGACAGGGGGAGTTACGAGCAGTACTTC. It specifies CASSRPDRGSYEQYF.

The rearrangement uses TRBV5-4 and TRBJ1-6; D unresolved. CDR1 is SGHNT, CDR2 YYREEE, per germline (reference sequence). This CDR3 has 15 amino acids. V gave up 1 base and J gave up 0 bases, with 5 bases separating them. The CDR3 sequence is CASSLLASYNSPLHF. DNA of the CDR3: TGTGCCAGCAGCTTGTTAGCCTCCTATAATTCACCCCTCCACTTT.

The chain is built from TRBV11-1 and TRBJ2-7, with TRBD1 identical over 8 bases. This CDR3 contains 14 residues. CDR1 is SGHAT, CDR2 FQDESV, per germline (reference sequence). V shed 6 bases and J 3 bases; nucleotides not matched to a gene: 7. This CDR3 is CASRSTGTGYEQYF. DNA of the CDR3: TGTGCCAGCAGATCAACCGGGACAGGCTACGAGCAGTACTTC.

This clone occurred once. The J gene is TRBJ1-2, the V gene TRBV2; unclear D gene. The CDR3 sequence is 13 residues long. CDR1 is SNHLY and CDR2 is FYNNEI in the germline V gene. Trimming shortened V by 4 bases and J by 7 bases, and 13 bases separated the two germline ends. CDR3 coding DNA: TGTGCCAGCAGTGCTGGACCTCCAACTGGCTACACCTTC. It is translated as CASSAGPPTGYTF.

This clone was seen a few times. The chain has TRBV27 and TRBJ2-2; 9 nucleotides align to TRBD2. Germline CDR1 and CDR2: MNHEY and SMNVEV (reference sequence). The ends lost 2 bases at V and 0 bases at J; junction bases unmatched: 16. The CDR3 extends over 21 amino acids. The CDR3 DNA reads TGTGCCAGCAGTTTAGGCTATGACACTAGCGGGTTCCCCTCGAACACCGGGGAGCTGTTTTTT. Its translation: CASSLGYDTSGFPSNTGELFF.

DNA for the CDR3: TGTGCCAGCTCACCGCTCCTGGACCTGGTAGAGGGCTACACCTTC. Translating gives CASSPLLDLVEGYTF. This chain connects TRBV18 to TRBJ1-2; D remains unclear. Trimming cost V 3 bases and J 8 bases, with 19 bases left between them. The CDR3 spans 15 residues. CDR1 is KGHSH, CDR2 LQKENI, per germline.

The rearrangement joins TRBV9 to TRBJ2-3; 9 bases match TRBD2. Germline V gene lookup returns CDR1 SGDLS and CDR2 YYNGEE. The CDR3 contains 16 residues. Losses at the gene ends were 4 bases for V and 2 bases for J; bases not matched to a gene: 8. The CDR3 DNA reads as TGTGCCAGCAGCCTCACCACTAGCGGGTCCACAGATACGCAGTATTTT. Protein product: CASSLTTSGSTDTQYF.

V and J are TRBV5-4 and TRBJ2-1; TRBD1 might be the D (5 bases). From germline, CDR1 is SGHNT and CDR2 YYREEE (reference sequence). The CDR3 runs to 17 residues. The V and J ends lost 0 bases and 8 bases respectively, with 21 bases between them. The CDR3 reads CASSLEREECPGHEQFF. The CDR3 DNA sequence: TGTGCCAGCAGCTTGGAGCGTGAGGAGTGCCCAGGGCATGAGCAGTTCTTC.

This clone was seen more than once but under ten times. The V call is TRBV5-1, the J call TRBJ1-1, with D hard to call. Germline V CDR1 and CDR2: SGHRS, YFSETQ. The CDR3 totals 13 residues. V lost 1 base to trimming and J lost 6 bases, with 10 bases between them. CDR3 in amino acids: CASSLMGLAEAFF. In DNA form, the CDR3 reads TGCGCCAGCAGCTTGATGGGCCTGGCTGAAGCTTTCTTT.

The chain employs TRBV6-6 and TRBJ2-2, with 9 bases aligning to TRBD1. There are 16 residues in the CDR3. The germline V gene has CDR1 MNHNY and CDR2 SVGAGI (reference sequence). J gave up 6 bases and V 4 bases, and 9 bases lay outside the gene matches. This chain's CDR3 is CASSSRDRVNSGELFF. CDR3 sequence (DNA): TGTGCCAGCAGTTCCCGGGACAGGGTAAATTCCGGGGAGCTGTTTTTT.

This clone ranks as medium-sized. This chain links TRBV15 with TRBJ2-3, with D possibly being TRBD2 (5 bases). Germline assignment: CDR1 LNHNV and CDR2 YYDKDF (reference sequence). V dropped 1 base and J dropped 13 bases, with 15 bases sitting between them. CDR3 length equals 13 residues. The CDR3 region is CATSRGSDYGEYF. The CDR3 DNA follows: TGTGCCACCAGCAGAGGTTCCGACTACGGGGAGTATTTT.

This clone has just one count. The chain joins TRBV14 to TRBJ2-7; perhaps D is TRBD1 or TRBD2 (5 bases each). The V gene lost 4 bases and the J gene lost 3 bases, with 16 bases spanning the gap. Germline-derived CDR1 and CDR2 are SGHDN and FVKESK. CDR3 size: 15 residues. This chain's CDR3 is CASSRRDRRFYEQYF. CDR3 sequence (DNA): TGTGCCAGCAGCCGTAGGGACCGGAGATTCTACGAGCAGTACTTC.

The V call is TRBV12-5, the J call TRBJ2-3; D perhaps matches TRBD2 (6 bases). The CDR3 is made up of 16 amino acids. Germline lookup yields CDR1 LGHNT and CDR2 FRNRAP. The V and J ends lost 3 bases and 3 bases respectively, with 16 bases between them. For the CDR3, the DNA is TGTGCTAGTGGTTTCCCCGCCGGGGGTAGTACAGATACGCAGTATTTT. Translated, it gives CASGFPAGGSTDTQYF.

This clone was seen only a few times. The CDR3: CASSSYSLARIGTDTQYF. CDR3 nucleotide sequence: TGTGCCAGCAGTAGCTACTCACTAGCGCGGATTGGCACAGATACGCAGTATTTT. This chain connects TRBV6-2 or TRBV6-3 to TRBJ2-3; TRBD2 agrees at 7 bases. This CDR3 spans 18 amino acids. CDR1 is MNHEY, CDR2 SVGEGT, per germline. V lost 5 bases and J lost 1; bases outside the gene matches: 15.

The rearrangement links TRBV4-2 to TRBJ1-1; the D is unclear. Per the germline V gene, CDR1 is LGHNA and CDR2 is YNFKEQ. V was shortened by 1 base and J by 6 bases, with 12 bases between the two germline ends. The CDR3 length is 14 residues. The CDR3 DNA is TGTGCCAGCAGCCAAGGAGCCCCGGGTTCTGAAGCTTTCTTT. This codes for CASSQGAPGSEAFF.

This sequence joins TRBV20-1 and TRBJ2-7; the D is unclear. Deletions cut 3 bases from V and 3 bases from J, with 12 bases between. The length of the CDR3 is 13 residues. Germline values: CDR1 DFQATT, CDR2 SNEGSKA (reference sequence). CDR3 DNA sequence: TGCAGTGCTAGTAACCCGGGTTACTACGAGCAGTACTTC. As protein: CSASNPGYYEQYF.